This TCR beta chain was documented in a study of blood T cell repertoires in COVID-19. For the study at large: Specimens from acute and convalescent COVID-19 originated in the United States, Italy and Spain. In each case, the material was cDNA or gDNA derived from T cells, B-cell-depleted T cells, or PBMCs.

Measured with immunoSEQ multiplex PCR; TCRdb has only the in-frame clones, and not every one. The sample shows about 210,000 clones, around 88% of them seen only once. The germline CDR1 and CDR2 sequences are KGHSH and LQKENI. The CDR3 contains 16 residues. Trimming cost V 3 bases and J 3 bases; bases outside gene matches: 5. This TCR was sampled from a man aged 18-30 years with active or convalescent COVID-19. The specimen sequenced was peripheral blood. The rearrangement uses TRBV18 and TRBJ1-5; 10 bases fit TRBD1. CDR3 sequence (DNA): TGTGCCAGCTCACCCTCGACAGGGGGCTTCAATCAGCCCCAGCATTTT. This sequence encodes CASSPSTGGFNQPQHF.